The 24 T cell receptor beta chains reported below all come from one sample, sequenced in a study of blood T cells in healthy people across ages. Primers used in a second PCR of roughly 6 to 12 cycles were a sample-barcoded 5' primer and a J-beta primer mix. TCRdb used MiXCR to reprocess the 5' RACE reads, holding one entry per CDR3 protein. The sample has 1 million or so distinct CDR3 sequences, 40% to 55% seen once; the top ten hold 15% to 20%. Sequencing input: blood. The receptors originated from a woman aged 55-69 years in good health.

V usage is TRBV11-2 and J usage is TRBJ2-1; 12 bases align to TRBD2. Near its end, the DNA agrees better with TRBJ2-7, so the J call may be wrong. The CDR3 is 15 amino acids. Germline loops: CDR1 SGHAT, CDR2 FQNNGV. The CDR3 region is CASRGLAGSYNEQYF. CDR3 coding DNA: TGTGCCAGCAGGGGACTAGCGGGTTCCTACAATGAGCAGTACTTC.

The rearrangement links TRBV19 to TRBJ1-1; no firm D call. Germline V gives CDR1 LNHDA, CDR2 SQIVND (reference sequence). Trimming removed 7 bases from V and 5 bases from J, with 14 bases in between. There are 13 residues in the CDR3. The CDR3 spells CASTPYYPTEAFF. In nucleotides, the CDR3 is TGTGCCAGTACCCCGTATTACCCGACTGAAGCTTTCTTT. Drawing the rest from reference TRBV19 and TRBJ1-1, the complete variable domain is DGGITQSPKYLFRKEGQNVTLSCEQNLNHDAMYWYRQDPGQGLRLIYYSQIVNDFQKGDIAEGYSVSREKKESFPLTVTSAQKNPTAFYLCASTPYYPTEAFFGQGTRLTVV.

The chain employs TRBV3-1 and TRBJ2-3, with D possibly matching TRBD2 (6 bases). The CDR3 totals 17 residues. CDR1 LGHDT and CDR2 YNNKEL come from the germline V gene (reference sequence). Deletions cut 0 bases from V and 5 bases from J, with 18 bases between. The CDR3 protein is CASSQESMGRSVDTQYF. DNA for the CDR3: TGTGCCAGCAGCCAAGAAAGTATGGGGAGGTCCGTAGATACGCAGTATTTT.

This clonotype came up a few times. The rearrangement uses TRBV7-2 and TRBJ1-1; 9 positions match TRBD1. V lost 2 bases to trimming and J lost 4 bases; unmatched junction nucleotides: 5. The V gene's germline CDR1 is SGHTA and CDR2 FQGNSA. This CDR3 region has 15 residues. The CDR3 DNA sequence: TGTGCCAGCAGCTTATTAGGGACAGGGTCCACTGAAGCTTTCTTT. Translation gives CASSLLGTGSTEAFF.

This rearrangement joins TRBV9 to TRBJ2-3; D perhaps matches TRBD1 (6 bases). This CDR3 is built from 13 residues. Germline CDR1 SGDLS, CDR2 YYNGEE. The V end lost 3 bases, the J end lost 6 bases, and 11 bases lay between the germline ends. For the CDR3, the DNA is TGTGCCAGCAGCGGTACTAGGGGGGATACGCAGTATTTT. Protein sequence: CASSGTRGDTQYF.

This sequence joins TRBV3-1 and TRBJ2-2; D not resolved. Germline V gives CDR1 LGHDT, CDR2 YNNKEL (reference sequence). V gave up 1 base and J gave up 6 bases, with 9 bases separating them. The CDR3 runs to 14 residues. CDR3 DNA sequence: TGTGCCAGCAGCCAAGGAGTAGGGCCCGGGGAGCTGTTTTTT. Translation: CASSQGVGPGELFF. The variable domain in full, completed from reference TRBV3-1 and TRBJ2-2, reads DTAVSQTPKYLVTQMGNDKSIKCEQNLGHDTMYWYKQDSKKFLKIMFSYNNKELIINETVPNRFSPKSPDKAHLNLHINSLELGDSAVYFCASSQGVGPGELFFGEGSRLTVL.

J is TRBJ1-2 and V is TRBV2; perhaps TRBD1 as D (5 bases). Trimming removed 11 bases from V and 4 bases from J, with 20 bases in between. CDR3 length equals 14 residues. Germline CDR1 SNHLY, CDR2 FYNNEI. The CDR3 DNA reads TGTGCCTGCAAATCGACAGAGGGGACCTATGGCTACACCTTC. Translated, it gives CACKSTEGTYGYTF. The full variable domain, rest sourced from reference TRBV2 and TRBJ1-2, is EPEVTQTPSHQVTQMGQEVILRCVPISNHLYFYWYRQILGQKVEFLVSFYNNEISEKSEIFDDQFSVERPDGSNFTLKIRSTKLEDSAMYFCACKSTEGTYGYTFGSGTRLTVV.

In its sample, this clonotype was seen a few times. V is TRBV9 and J is TRBJ2-5; 7 bases map to TRBD2. The CDR3 is 14 residues long. The ends lost 0 bases at V and 4 bases at J; junction bases unmatched: 3. Germline-derived CDR1 and CDR2 are SGDLS and YYNGEE. The CDR3 DNA is TGTGCCAGCAGCGTAGCTCCGGGGGGAGAGACCCAGTACTTC. This translates into CASSVAPGGETQYF.

The chain is built from TRBV6-5 and TRBJ2-1; the match to TRBD1 covers 7 bases. CDR1 and CDR2 from the germline V gene are MNHEY and SVGAGI. This CDR3 has 15 residues. The V segment lost 2 bases and the J segment 2 bases; nucleotides outside the gene matches: 3. CDR3 DNA sequence: TGTGCCAGCAGTTACGAGGGGGCCCCCTACAATGAGCAGTTCTTC. Its protein product is CASSYEGAPYNEQFF.

V and J are TRBV15 and TRBJ2-5; 8 bases agree with TRBD1. This CDR3 contains 14 residues. Looked up from germline, CDR1 is LNHNV and CDR2 is YYDKDF (reference sequence). After removal of 3 bases from V and 5 bases from J, the junction contained 5 bases not matched to a gene. Here the CDR3 reads CATSRTGASETQYF. DNA of the CDR3: TGTGCCACCAGCAGGACAGGGGCGTCCGAGACCCAGTACTTC.

The chain uses TRBV6-4 and TRBJ2-1; 7 bases fit TRBD2. CDR3 length equals 14 residues. The germline V gene encodes CDR1 MRHNA and CDR2 SNTAGT. After removal of 0 bases from V and 6 bases from J, the junction contained 2 bases not matched to a gene. CDR3 sequence reads: CASSDSTGGNEQFF. CDR3 in DNA: TGTGCCAGCAGTGACTCGACGGGGGGCAATGAGCAGTTCTTC.

This clonotype appeared a few times. This chain joins TRBV5-1 and TRBJ2-2; 9 nucleotides line up with TRBD1. After removal of 3 bases from V and 4 bases from J, the junction contained 7 bases not matched to a gene. Germline CDR1 reads SGHRS; CDR2 reads YFSETQ. This CDR3 has 16 amino acids. This chain's CDR3 is CASSYYRGRSTGELFF. The CDR3 DNA follows: TGCGCCAGCAGCTATTACAGGGGGCGTAGCACCGGGGAGCTGTTTTTT. Full variable domain (rest looked up from reference TRBV5-1 and TRBJ2-2): KAGVTQTPRYLIKTRGQQVTLSCSPISGHRSVSWYQQTPGQGLQFLFEYFSETQRNKGNFPGRFSGRQFSNSRSEMNVSTLELGDSALYLCASSYYRGRSTGELFFGEGSRLTVL.

The rearrangement joins TRBV7-8 to TRBJ1-5, with D perhaps TRBD1 (5 bases). This CDR3 is 17 amino acids long. In germline, CDR1 is SGHVS, CDR2 FQNEAQ. With 5 bases removed from V and 0 bases from J, the gap between germline ends came to 17 bases. Here the CDR3 reads CASSPTTRRASNQPQHF. The CDR3 nucleotides read TGTGCCAGCAGCCCAACGACTCGCAGGGCTAGCAATCAGCCCCAGCATTTT.

The chain carries TRBV11-2 and TRBJ2-7; D not certain. The CDR3 has 16 residues. V gave up 6 bases and J gave up 2 bases, with 20 bases separating them. Germline CDR1 is SGHAT and CDR2 is FQNNGV. The CDR3 nucleotides read TGTGCCAGCAGTTTGAGGCAGGCAGGTGTAACCTACGAGCAGTACTTC. This codes for CASSLRQAGVTYEQYF.

As DNA, the CDR3 is TGTGCCAGCAGGAGTCCGGAGGGCTACACCTTC. This codes for CASRSPEGYTF. V and J are TRBV7-2 and TRBJ1-2; D not certain. CDR3 length: 11 amino acids. CDR1 SGHTA and CDR2 FQGNSA come from the germline V gene. The V and J ends lost 6 bases and 8 bases respectively, with 10 bases between them.

Only one count was recorded for this clonotype. This rearrangement joins TRBV2 to TRBJ2-1; D not certain. V lost 6 bases to trimming and J lost 9 bases, with 15 bases between them. Per germline, CDR1 SNHLY and CDR2 FYNNEI. The CDR3 has 13 amino acids. The CDR3 DNA reads as TGTGCCAGCAGCCCCGTAGATGAGGCTGAGCAGTTCTTC. Residues: CASSPVDEAEQFF. The variable domain in full, completed from reference TRBV2 and TRBJ2-1, reads EPEVTQTPSHQVTQMGQEVILRCVPISNHLYFYWYRQILGQKVEFLVSFYNNEISEKSEIFDDQFSVERPDGSNFTLKIRSTKLEDSAMYFCASSPVDEAEQFFGPGTRLTVL.

The chain couples TRBV28 to TRBJ1-2; TRBD1 is a possible D gene (5 bases). V was pared by 3 bases and J by 7 bases, with 12 bases between. The germline CDR1 and CDR2 sequences are MDHEN and SYDVKM. CDR3 length: 13 residues. CDR3 sequence: CASSFRRVGGYTF. The CDR3 coding sequence is TGTGCCAGCAGTTTCCGCAGGGTTGGTGGCTACACCTTC.

This chain connects TRBV20-1 to TRBJ1-5; possibly TRBD1 for D (5 bases). The CDR3 loop spans 15 amino acids. Trimming shortened V by 6 bases and J by 4 bases, and 19 bases separated the two germline ends. CDR1 DFQATT and CDR2 SNEGSKA come from the germline V gene (reference sequence). The CDR3 spells CSAPGGTGPNQPQHF. In DNA, the CDR3 is TGCAGTGCCCCCGGAGGGACGGGGCCAAATCAGCCCCAGCATTTT.

The sample holds a few counts of this clonotype. This chain links TRBV27 with TRBJ2-7; 12 positions match TRBD1. Trimming at V came to 7 bases and at J to 1 base, leaving 14 bases not matched to a gene. Germline V gene data show CDR1 as MNHEY and CDR2 as SMNVEV (reference sequence). CDR3 size: 18 residues. The DNA for the CDR3 is TGTGCCAGCACCGGGACAGGGGGCTTTGAGGGGCGATCCTACGAGCAGTACTTC. Protein: CASTGTGGFEGRSYEQYF.

Only a few counts were recorded for this clonotype. V usage is TRBV18 and J usage is TRBJ2-5, with no clear D. Germline V gives CDR1 KGHSH, CDR2 LQKENI. V gave up 2 bases and J gave up 5 bases, with 9 bases separating them. This CDR3 is 13 amino acids long. The CDR3 loop is CASSPIMSETQYF. The CDR3 DNA reads TGTGCCAGCTCACCAATCATGAGCGAGACCCAGTACTTC.

In its sample, this clonotype was seen a few times. The chain uses TRBV20-1 and TRBJ2-7, with TRBD2 matching over 13 bases. V lost 6 bases to trimming and J lost 2 bases; unmatched junction nucleotides: 4. Germline V gene lookup returns CDR1 DFQATT and CDR2 SNEGSKA (reference sequence). The length of the CDR3 is 14 residues. The CDR3 sequence: CSAGGLAGTYEQYF. The CDR3 coding sequence is TGCAGTGCGGGGGGACTAGCGGGGACCTACGAGCAGTACTTC.

The rearrangement links TRBV28 to TRBJ2-7; 9 bases align to TRBD2. This CDR3 spans 15 amino acids. Per germline, CDR1 MDHEN and CDR2 SYDVKM. Trimming cost V 6 bases and J 6 bases; bases outside gene matches: 12. As DNA, the CDR3 is TGTGCCAGCAGCTACGCCGGGGGGCGGGAGGGCGAGCAGTACTTC. Protein product: CASSYAGGREGEQYF.

The rearrangement links TRBV6-1 to TRBJ2-1, with 8 bases aligning to TRBD1. After removal of 2 bases from V and 2 bases from J, the junction contained 2 bases not matched to a gene. The CDR3 loop spans 15 amino acids. Germline-derived CDR1 and CDR2 are MNHNS and SASEGT. The CDR3 DNA sequence: TGTGCCAGCAGTGAAACAGGGGGGCCCTACAATGAGCAGTTCTTC. It codes for CASSETGGPYNEQFF.

With respect to this clonotype: The junction departs from germline at one end; a sequencing error may be responsible. The rearrangement uses TRBV5-6 and TRBJ2-7, with a tentative D call TRBD1 (6 bases). The CDR3 has 13 amino acids. Germline V CDR1 and CDR2: SGHDT, YYEEEE. The CDR3 sequence is CASRGRGPYVQYF. CDR3 sequence (DNA): TGTGCCAGCAGGGGCAGGGGACCCTACGTGCAGTACTTC.